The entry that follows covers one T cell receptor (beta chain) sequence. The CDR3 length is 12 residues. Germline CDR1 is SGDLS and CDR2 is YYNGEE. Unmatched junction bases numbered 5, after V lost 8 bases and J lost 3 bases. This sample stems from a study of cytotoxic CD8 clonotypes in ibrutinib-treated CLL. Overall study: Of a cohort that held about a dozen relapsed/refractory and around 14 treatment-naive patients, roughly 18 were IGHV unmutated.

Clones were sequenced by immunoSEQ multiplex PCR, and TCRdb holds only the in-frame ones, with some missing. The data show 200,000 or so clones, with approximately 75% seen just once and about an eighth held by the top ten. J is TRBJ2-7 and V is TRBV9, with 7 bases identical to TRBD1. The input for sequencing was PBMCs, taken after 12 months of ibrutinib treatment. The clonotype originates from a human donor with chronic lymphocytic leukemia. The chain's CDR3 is CASGDRDYEQYF. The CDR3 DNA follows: TGTGCCAGTGGGGACAGAGACTACGAGCAGTACTTC.